This TCR beta chain was sequenced in a study of T cells after yellow fever vaccination. This clonotype occurred a few times. Antigen: not known. Study-level points and caveats: The presence of abundant clonotypes contaminating from the bulk population was possible in FACS-sorted repertoires.

Using its own MiXCR run on the 5' RACE reads, TCRdb lists one record per CDR3 protein. The profile shows around 600,000 distinct CDR3 sequences, 10% to 15% of them singletons. This TCR came from a man aged 30 to 45 who received the YFV17D yellow fever vaccine. Sequenced material: PBMCs, taken on the day of the yellow fever booster vaccination.

The CDR3 sequence is CASSQNWKTGREKLFF. CDR3 sequence (DNA): TGCGCCAGCAGCCAAAACTGGAAAACAGGGAGGGAAAAACTGTTTTTT. This sequence joins TRBV4-3 and TRBJ1-4, with a weak D call TRBD1 (6 bases). The CDR3 is 16 amino acids. V dropped 2 bases and J dropped 8 bases, with 18 bases sitting between them. Germline V gene sequence: CDR1 LGHNA, CDR2 YSLEER.